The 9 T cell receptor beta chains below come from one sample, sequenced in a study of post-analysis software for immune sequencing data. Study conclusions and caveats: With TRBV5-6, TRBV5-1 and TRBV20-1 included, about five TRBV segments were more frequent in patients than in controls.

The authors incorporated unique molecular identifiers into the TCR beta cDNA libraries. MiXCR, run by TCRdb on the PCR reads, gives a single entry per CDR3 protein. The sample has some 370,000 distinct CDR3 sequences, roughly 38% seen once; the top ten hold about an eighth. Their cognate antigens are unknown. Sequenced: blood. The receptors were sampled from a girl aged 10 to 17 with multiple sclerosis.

The CDR3 bases are TGTGCCAGCAGCGTCGACTTGCACTACGAGCAGTACTTC. It translates to CASSVDLHYEQYF. The genes are TRBV7-3 and TRBJ2-1; no firm D call. Matching the DNA end better, TRBJ2-7 makes the J call doubtful. This CDR3 is 13 amino acids long. The germline V gene encodes CDR1 SGHTA and CDR2 FQGTGA.

The CDR3 DNA reads TGTGCCAGCAGACGAGGACAGACGGCTGGCTACACCTTC. Protein sequence: CASRRGQTAGYTF. The J gene is TRBJ1-2, the V gene TRBV6-2 or TRBV6-3, with a weak D call TRBD1 (6 bases). The germline CDR1 and CDR2 sequences are MNHEY and SVGEGT. The V gene lost 6 bases and the J gene lost 7 bases, with 15 bases spanning the gap. The CDR3 is 13 amino acids.

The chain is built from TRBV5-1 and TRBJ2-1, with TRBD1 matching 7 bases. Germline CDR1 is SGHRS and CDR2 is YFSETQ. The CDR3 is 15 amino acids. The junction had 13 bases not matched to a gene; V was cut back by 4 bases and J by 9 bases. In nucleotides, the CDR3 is TGCGCCAGCAGCGCCCGGGACAGACCGCCGGGTGAGCAGTTCTTC. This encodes CASSARDRPPGEQFF.

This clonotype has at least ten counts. CDR3 coding DNA: TGCGCCAGCAGCCCCCAAACAGGGAAGGAAAACATTCAGTACTTC. Translating it yields CASSPQTGKENIQYF. V gene TRBV5-1 combines with J gene TRBJ2-4; weak D call: TRBD1 (6 bases). The ends were cut back, 4 bases at V and 5 bases at J, with 16 bases in the middle. The CDR3 sequence is 15 residues long. CDR1 SGHRS and CDR2 YFSETQ come from the germline V gene. Looking up the rest from reference TRBV5-1 and TRBJ2-4 gives the full variable domain: KAGVTQTPRYLIKTRGQQVTLSCSPISGHRSVSWYQQTPGQGLQFLFEYFSETQRNKGNFPGRFSGRQFSNSRSEMNVSTLELGDSALYLCASSPQTGKENIQYFGAGTRLSVL.

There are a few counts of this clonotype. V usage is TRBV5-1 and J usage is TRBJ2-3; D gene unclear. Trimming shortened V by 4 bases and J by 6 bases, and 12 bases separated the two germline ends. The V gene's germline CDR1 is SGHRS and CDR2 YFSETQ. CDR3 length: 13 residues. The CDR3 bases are TGCGCCAGCAGCCTAGAGCTTGGGGATACGCAGTATTTT. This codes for CASSLELGDTQYF.

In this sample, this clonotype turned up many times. The CDR3 loop is CASSFFTGVDEQFF. The CDR3 DNA sequence: TGTGCCAGCAGCTTCTTTACGGGGGTGGATGAGCAGTTCTTC. This chain uses TRBV7-9 with TRBJ2-1; tentative D call: TRBD2 (6 bases). V lost 3 bases to trimming and J lost 8 bases, with 14 bases between them. The CDR3 has 14 residues. CDR1 is SEHNR and CDR2 is FQNEAQ in the germline V gene (reference sequence).

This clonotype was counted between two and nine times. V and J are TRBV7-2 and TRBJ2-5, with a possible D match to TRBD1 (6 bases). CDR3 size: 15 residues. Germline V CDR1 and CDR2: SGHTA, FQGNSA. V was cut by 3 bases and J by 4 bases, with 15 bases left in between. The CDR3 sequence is CASSFSASRGETQYF. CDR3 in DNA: TGTGCCAGCAGCTTTTCGGCTTCCAGGGGAGAGACCCAGTACTTC.

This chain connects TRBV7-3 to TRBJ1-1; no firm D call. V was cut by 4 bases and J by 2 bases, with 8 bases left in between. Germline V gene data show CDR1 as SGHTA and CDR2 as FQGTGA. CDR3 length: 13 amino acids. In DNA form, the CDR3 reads TGTGCCAGCAGCTCATACCTAAACACTGAAGCTTTCTTT. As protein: CASSSYLNTEAFF.

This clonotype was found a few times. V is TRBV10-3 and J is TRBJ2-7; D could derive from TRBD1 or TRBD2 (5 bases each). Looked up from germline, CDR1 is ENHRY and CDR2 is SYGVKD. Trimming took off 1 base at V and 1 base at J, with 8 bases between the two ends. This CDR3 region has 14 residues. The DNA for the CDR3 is TGTGCCATCAGTGAGTGGGACGGATCCTACGAGCAGTACTTC. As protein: CAISEWDGSYEQYF.